This T cell receptor (beta chain) was identified in a study of cytomegalovirus exposure and HLA in healthy donors. Overall study context: Of the donors genotyped, approximately 410 in all, 80% to 85% fell in the Caucasian-associated ancestry cluster. Study findings and constraints: Cytomegalovirus status was reportedly diagnosed by the classifier with high sensitivity and specificity. Fewer than 200 TCR beta chains were listed as cytomegalovirus-associated.

The V end lost 2 bases, the J end lost 6 bases, and 10 bases lay between the germline ends. The length of the CDR3 is 13 residues. In germline, CDR1 is MNHEY, CDR2 SMNVEV (reference sequence). Note on this clone: What it binds is unknown.

PCR used 60 Vbeta primers and 13 Jbeta primers. Sequencing was performed with immunoSEQ multiplex PCR; in TCRdb, only in-frame clones are kept and a portion is missing. Of under 200,000 clones listed, around 80% were seen once; the top ten hold roughly 2%. This sequence originates from a middle-aged man in good health and CMV-seronegative. The chain uses TRBV27 and TRBJ1-1, with D perhaps matching TRBD1 (5 bases). Material for sequencing was PBMCs. CDR3 region: CASSLGGGPEAFF. The CDR3 DNA is TGTGCCAGCAGTTTAGGGGGGGGACCTGAAGCTTTCTTT.